This is a list of T cell receptor beta chains from one sample in a study of T cells after yellow fever vaccination. TCRdb re-called the 5' RACE reads through MiXCR, storing one row per CDR3 protein. The table records approximately 74,000 distinct CDR3 sequences, 7.1% of them present only once. The source was CD8+ T cells sorted from PBMCs, collected less than 6 days after the first yellow fever vaccination. The receptors derive from a young man who received the YFV17D yellow fever vaccine. Each CDR3 is given with its conserved first and last residue. A D gene is named only where the DNA matches it firmly. Only some rows state a clone size, as once, few, many or a class for expanded clones.

TRBD2	NA	TRBV12-3/TRBV12-4	TRBJ2-1	TGTGCCAGCAGTTTTTTAGCGGGGGAGGGGTATGAGCAGTTCTTC	CASSFLAGEGYEQFF
TRBD1	NA	TRBV4-1	TRBJ1-2	TGCGCCAGCAGCCCGCCTTGGACAGGTGGTAACTATGGCTACACCTTC	CASSPPWTGGNYGYTF
NA	many	TRBV25-1	TRBJ1-2	TGTGCCAGCAGTACTGATAACTATGGCTACACCTTC	CASSTDNYGYTF
TRBD1	NA	TRBV11-2	TRBJ2-5	TGTGCCCCTAAGGGGACAGGAAAGGATTATGGGGCCCAAGAGACCCAGTACTTC	CAPKGTGKDYGAQETQYF
NA	NA	TRBV29-1	TRBJ1-1	TGCAGCGTTGATCAATTTGGCGGTGAAGCTTTCTTT	CSVDQFGGEAFF
NA	many	TRBV20-1	TRBJ2-5	TGCAGTGCTGCCGTCCAGGGAAGGACCCAGTACTTC	CSAAVQGRTQYF
NA	NA	TRBV12-3/TRBV12-4	TRBJ2-5	TGTGCCAGCAGTTTAGGGTCTAAGACCCAGTACTTC	CASSLGSKTQYF
TRBD1	many	TRBV7-9	TRBJ1-5	TGTGCCAGCAGCGACAGGGGAGGGAGCCAGCCCCAGCATTTT	CASSDRGGSQPQHF
NA	few	TRBV7-6	TRBJ2-2	TGTGCCAGCAGCTTAGCGGACAGCACCGGGGAGCTGTTTTTT	CASSLADSTGELFF
TRBD2	few	TRBV4-3	TRBJ2-3	TGCGCCAGCAGCCAAGATCTCCTAGCGGGGGACTTCACAGATACGCAGTATTTT	CASSQDLLAGDFTDTQYF
NA	NA	TRBV7-6	TRBJ2-3	TGTGCCAGCAGCTTAGTCGTCCGGGGTCGCACAGATACGCAGTATTTT	CASSLVVRGRTDTQYF